This T cell receptor (beta chain) comes out of a study of beta chain features in type 1 diabetes. The CDR3 sequence is 12 residues long. V was clipped by 7 bases and J by 7 bases; unmatched bases: 7. CDR1 is SQVTM and CDR2 is ANQGSEA in the germline V gene. Comments on this clone: Its antigen remains unknown.

The whole isolated RNA underwent reverse transcription, so sequencing captured expressed TCRB transcripts. Libraries were prepared by immunoSEQ multiplex PCR; TCRdb keeps only in-frame clonotypes and omits some of them. The sample contains about 260,000 clones, about 20% of which appear only once. General study findings and limits: Type 1 diabetes patients had TCRB CDR3s that were shorter (moderately but significantly so) in all four CD4+ subsets.

This clonotype originated in a woman in her forties with type 1 diabetes. The chain is built from TRBV29-1 and TRBJ1-2, with TRBD1 identical over 9 bases. Sequenced material: naive CD4+ T cells from blood. CDR3 nucleotides: TGCAGCGGCCAAACAGGGGGCTTTGGCTACACCTTC. It codes for CSGQTGGFGYTF.